This record concerns one T cell receptor (beta chain) sequence. The sample belongs to a study of CXCR3-negative and CXCR3-positive naive CD8 T cells. The CDR3 has 16 amino acids. Germline loops: CDR1 MGHRA, CDR2 YSYEKL. The authors prepared UMI-labeled TRB cDNA libraries by 5' RACE. After re-calling the 5' RACE reads, TCRdb lists one entry per CDR3 protein, DNA absent. The table for this sample gives tens of thousands of distinct CDR3 sequences. Sample: naive CXCR3- CD8+ T cells from blood. Subset specified: CD45RO-CCR7+CD27+CD95- naive CD8+ T cells lacking CXCR3 (TNR3-). The receptor was derived from a human donor in good health. Some clones in this sample may be carry-over from other donors' samples. The chain links TRBV4-1 to TRBJ2-7; the D call of TRBD1 rests on TCRdb alone, since no DNA is present to check it. The CDR3 sequence: CASSTRLQVKEHEQYF.